Detailed here is one T cell receptor (beta chain). V lost 7 bases, J lost 2 bases, and 24 bases stayed unmatched. This CDR3 is 21 amino acids long. Germline values: CDR1 ENHRY, CDR2 SYGVKD. The record originates from a study of blood T cell repertoires in COVID-19. In the original workflow: Reference gene primer amplification gave nucleated cell count estimates. Profiled with immunoSEQ multiplex PCR; TCRdb holds only in-frame clones, not every one. The DNA was the basis for D and trimming; V, J and clone size are from that table. This table holds around 300,000 clones, 75% to 90% found once. The sample consisted of PBMCs or T cells enriched from blood (not recorded which). The clonotype comes from a woman aged 35 to 49 who had recovered from COVID-19. This chain connects TRBV10-3 to TRBJ2-2; 8 positions agree with TRBD2. The CDR3 loop reads CAITRANQGSTSGLNTGELFF. DNA for the CDR3: TGTGCCATCACCCGAGCTAACCAGGGTTCTACTAGCGGCCTAAACACCGGGGAGCTGTTTTTT.